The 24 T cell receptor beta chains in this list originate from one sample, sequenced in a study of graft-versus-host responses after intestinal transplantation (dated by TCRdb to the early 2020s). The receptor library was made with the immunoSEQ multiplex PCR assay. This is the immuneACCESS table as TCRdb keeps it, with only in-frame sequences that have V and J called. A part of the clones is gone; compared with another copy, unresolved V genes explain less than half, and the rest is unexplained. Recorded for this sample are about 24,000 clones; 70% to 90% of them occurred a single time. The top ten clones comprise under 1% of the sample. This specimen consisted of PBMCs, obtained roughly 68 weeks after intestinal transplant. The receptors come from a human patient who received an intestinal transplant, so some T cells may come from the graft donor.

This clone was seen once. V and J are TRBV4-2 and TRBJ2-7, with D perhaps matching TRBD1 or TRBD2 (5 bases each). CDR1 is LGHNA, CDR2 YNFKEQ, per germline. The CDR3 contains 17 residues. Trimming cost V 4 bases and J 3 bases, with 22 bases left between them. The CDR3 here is CASSPGPPTGLHYEQYF. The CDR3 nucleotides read TGTGCCAGCAGCCCGGGACCTCCCACGGGCCTGCACTACGAGCAGTACTTC.

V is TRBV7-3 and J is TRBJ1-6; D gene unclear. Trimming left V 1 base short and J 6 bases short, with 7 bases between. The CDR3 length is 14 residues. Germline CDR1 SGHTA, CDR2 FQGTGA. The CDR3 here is CASSLRAGNSPLHF. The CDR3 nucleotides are TGTGCCAGCAGCTTAAGAGCTGGTAATTCACCCCTCCACTTT.

CDR3 coding DNA: TGTGCCAGCAGTGAGGGGTCGGTCGGGGGACTCTATGGCTACACCTTC. Translating it yields CASSEGSVGGLYGYTF. The V call is TRBV25-1, the J call TRBJ1-2, with D possibly TRBD1 on 5 matching bases. The CDR3 spans 16 residues. Trimming pared 3 bases from V and 4 bases from J, leaving 18 bases between. Germline lookup yields CDR1 MGHDK and CDR2 SYGVNS.

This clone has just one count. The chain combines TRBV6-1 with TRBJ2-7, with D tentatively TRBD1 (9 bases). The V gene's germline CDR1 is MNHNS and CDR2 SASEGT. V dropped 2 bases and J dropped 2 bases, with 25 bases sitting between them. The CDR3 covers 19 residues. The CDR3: CASSETIAGQGFSPYEQYF. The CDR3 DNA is TGTGCCAGCAGTGAAACGATAGCGGGACAGGGTTTTTCCCCCTACGAGCAGTACTTC.

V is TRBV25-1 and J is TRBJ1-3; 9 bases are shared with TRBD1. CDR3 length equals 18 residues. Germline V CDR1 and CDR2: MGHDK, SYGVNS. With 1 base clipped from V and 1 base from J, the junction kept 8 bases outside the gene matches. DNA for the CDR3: TGTGCCAGCAGTGAATCGCCGGGACAGGGACGATCTGGAAACACCATATATTTT. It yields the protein CASSESPGQGRSGNTIYF.

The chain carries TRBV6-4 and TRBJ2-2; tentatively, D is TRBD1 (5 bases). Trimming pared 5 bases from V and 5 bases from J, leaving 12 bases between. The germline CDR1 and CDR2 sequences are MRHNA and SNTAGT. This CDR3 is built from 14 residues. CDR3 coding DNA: TGTGCCAGCAGTTCCCAGGGTGGGACCGGGGAGCTGTTTTTT. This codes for CASSSQGGTGELFF.

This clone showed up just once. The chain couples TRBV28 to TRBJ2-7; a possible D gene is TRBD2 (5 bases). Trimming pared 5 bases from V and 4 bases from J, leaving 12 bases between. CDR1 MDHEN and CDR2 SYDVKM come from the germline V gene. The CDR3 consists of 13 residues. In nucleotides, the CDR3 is TGTGCCAGCAGTCTCGGGGTTTCGTACGAGCAGTACTTC. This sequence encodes CASSLGVSYEQYF.

This CDR3 is CAWSEAGGAGNQPQHF. For the CDR3, the DNA is TGTGCCTGGAGTGAGGCAGGGGGCGCCGGCAATCAGCCCCAGCATTTT. This chain uses TRBV30 with TRBJ1-5; 8 positions agree with TRBD1. The CDR3 totals 16 residues. J gave up 2 bases and V 1 base, and 7 bases lay outside the gene matches. CDR1 GTSNPN and CDR2 SVGIG come from the germline V gene (reference sequence).

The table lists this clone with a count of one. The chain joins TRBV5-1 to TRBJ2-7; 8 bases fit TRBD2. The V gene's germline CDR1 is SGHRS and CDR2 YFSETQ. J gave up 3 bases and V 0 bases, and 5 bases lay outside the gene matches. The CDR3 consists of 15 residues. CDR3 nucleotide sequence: TGCGCCAGCAGCTTGGAACTAGCGGTCATCTACGAGCAGTACTTC. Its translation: CASSLELAVIYEQYF.

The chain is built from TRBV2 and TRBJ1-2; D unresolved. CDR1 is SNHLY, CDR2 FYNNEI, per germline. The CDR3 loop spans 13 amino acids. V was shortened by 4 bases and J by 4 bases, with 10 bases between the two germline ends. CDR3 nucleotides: TGTGCCAGCAGTGTAGGGCAGATCTATGGCTACACCTTC. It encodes CASSVGQIYGYTF.

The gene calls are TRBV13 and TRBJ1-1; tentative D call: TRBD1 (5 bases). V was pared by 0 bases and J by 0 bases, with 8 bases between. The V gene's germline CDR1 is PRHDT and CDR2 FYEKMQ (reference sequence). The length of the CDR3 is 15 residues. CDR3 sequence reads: CASSLGGPMNTEAFF. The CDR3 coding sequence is TGTGCCAGCAGCTTAGGGGGGCCCATGAACACTGAAGCTTTCTTT.

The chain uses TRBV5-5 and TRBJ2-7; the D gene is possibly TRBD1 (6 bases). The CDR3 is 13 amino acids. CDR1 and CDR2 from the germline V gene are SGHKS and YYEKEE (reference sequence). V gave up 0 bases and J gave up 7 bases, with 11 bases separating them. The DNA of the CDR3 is TGTGCCAGCAGCTTGGTAACAGGGTTTGAGCAGTACTTC. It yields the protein CASSLVTGFEQYF.

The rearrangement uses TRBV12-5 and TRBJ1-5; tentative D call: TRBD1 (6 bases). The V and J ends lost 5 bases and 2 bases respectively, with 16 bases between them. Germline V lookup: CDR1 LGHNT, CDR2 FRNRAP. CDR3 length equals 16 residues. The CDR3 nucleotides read TGTGCTAGTGGTGAATCGCGACAGGTTCGCAATCAGCCCCAGCATTTT. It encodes CASGESRQVRNQPQHF.

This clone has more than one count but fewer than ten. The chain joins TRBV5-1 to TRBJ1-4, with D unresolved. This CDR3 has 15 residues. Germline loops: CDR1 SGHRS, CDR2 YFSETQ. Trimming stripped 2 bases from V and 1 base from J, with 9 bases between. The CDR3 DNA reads TGCGCCAGCAGCTTCCAAGGGTTAACTAATGAAAAACTGTTTTTT. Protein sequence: CASSFQGLTNEKLFF.

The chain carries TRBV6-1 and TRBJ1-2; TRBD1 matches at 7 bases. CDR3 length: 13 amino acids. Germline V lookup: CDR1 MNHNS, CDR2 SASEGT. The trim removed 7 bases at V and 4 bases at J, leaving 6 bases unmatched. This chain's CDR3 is CASNRGVGYGYTF. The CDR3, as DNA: TGTGCCAGCAACAGGGGCGTCGGCTATGGCTACACCTTC.

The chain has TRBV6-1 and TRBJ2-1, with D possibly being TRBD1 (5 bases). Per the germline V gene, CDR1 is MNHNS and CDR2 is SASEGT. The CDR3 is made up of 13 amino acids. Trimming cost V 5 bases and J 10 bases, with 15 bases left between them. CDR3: CASSQYSGYEQFF. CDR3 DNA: TGTGCCAGCAGTCAATACTCAGGGTACGAGCAGTTCTTC.

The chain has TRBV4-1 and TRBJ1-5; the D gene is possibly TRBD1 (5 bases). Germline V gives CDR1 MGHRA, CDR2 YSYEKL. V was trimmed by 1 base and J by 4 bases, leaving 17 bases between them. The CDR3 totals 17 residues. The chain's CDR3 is CASSQGLRGTTNQPQHF. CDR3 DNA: TGCGCCAGCAGCCAAGGTTTGCGCGGGACCACTAATCAGCCCCAGCATTTT.

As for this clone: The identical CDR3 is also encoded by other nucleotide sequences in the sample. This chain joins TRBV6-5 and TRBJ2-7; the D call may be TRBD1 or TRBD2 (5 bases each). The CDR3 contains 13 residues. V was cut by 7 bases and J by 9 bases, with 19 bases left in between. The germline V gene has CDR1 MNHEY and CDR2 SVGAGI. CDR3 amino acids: CASIPGDGAGQYF. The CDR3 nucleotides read TGTGCCAGCATCCCGGGTGACGGGGCGGGGCAGTACTTC.

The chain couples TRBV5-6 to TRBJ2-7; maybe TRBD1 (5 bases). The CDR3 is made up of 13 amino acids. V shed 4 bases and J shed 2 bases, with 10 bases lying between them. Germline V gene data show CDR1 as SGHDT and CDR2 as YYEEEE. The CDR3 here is CASSLDRAYEQYF. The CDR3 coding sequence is TGTGCCAGCAGCCTTGACAGAGCCTACGAGCAGTACTTC.

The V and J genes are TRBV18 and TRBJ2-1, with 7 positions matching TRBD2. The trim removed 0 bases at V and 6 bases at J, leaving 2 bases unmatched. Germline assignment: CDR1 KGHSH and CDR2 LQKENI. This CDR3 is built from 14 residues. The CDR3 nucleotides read TGTGCCAGCTCACCACCGGGGGGGGGCAATGAGCAGTTCTTC. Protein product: CASSPPGGGNEQFF.

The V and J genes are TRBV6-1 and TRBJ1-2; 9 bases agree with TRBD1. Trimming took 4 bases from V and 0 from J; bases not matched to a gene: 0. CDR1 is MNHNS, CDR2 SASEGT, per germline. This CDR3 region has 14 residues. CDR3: CASSGQGANYGYTF. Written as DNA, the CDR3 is TGTGCCAGCAGTGGACAGGGGGCTAACTATGGCTACACCTTC.

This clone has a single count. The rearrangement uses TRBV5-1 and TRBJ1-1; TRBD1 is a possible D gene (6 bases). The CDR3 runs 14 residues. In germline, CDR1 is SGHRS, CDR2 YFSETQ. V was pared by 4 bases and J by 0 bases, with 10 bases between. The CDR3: CASSEGQLNTEAFF. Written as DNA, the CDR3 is TGCGCCAGCAGCGAAGGACAGCTGAACACTGAAGCTTTCTTT.

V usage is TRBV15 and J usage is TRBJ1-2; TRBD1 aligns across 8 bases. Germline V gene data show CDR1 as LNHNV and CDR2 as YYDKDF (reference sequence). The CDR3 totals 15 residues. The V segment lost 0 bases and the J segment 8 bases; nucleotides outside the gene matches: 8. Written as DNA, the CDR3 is TGTGCCACCAGCAGAGATCAGGGGGCCCGCTGGGGCTACACCTTC. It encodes CATSRDQGARWGYTF.

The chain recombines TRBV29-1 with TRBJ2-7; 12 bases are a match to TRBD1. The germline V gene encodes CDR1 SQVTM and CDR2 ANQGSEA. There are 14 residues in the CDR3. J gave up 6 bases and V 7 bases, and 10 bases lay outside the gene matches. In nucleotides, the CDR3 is TGCAGCGGTGTAGGGACAGGGGGCGACGGCGAGCAGTACTTC. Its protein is CSGVGTGGDGEQYF.